This T cell receptor beta chain was sequenced during a study of blood T cell repertoires in COVID-19. Overall study context: Both acute and convalescent COVID-19 samples were obtained from the United States, Italy and Spain. The cDNA or gDNA used as material had been derived from T cells, B-cell-depleted T cells, or PBMCs.

Methods used by the authors: Nucleated cell number was recorded as an estimate derived from reference gene primer amplification. Here immunoSEQ multiplex PCR was the method, and the copy in TCRdb shows in-frame clones only, minus some. The V and J calls and clone size were taken over from that table, and D and trimming were inferred from the DNA. The sample comprises about 98,000 clones, approximately 72% of which are singletons, and approximately 24% rests with the top ten. V lost 1 base, J lost 2 bases, and 8 bases stayed unmatched. This CDR3 has 18 residues. Per germline, CDR1 LNHDA and CDR2 SQIVND (reference sequence).

The clonotype was recovered from a man aged 65-85 years with acute or convalescent COVID-19. The chain combines TRBV19 with TRBJ1-5, with 10 bases that match TRBD1. Sample: peripheral blood. The CDR3 DNA is TGTGCCAGTAGTATAGGACAGGGGGCCGGTTGGGGCAATCAGCCCCAGCATTTT. Translating it yields CASSIGQGAGWGNQPQHF.